This T cell receptor (beta chain) was obtained from a study of PD-1 blockade in mismatch repair-deficient tumors. General study findings and limits: Rapid post-treatment expansion, then contraction, generally preceding radiologic response, marked tumor-resident clones.

V shed 6 bases, J shed 4 bases, and the junction held 6 bases outside the gene matches. This CDR3 has 14 amino acids. Germline CDR1 reads MNHEY; CDR2 reads SVGAGI. Mismatch repair deficiency was confirmed in all patients, by PCR or immunohistochemistry. The TCR-sequenced patients were a few responders to pembrolizumab. In the case of this clone: The antigen remains unidentified.

Sequencing was performed with immunoSEQ multiplex PCR; in TCRdb, only in-frame clones are kept and a portion is missing. The sample lists some 100,000 clones, 70% to 85% occurring once. J is TRBJ2-7 and V is TRBV6-5, with 10 bases matching TRBD2. The source material was peripheral blood, sampled 30 to 36 weeks after starting pembrolizumab. The receptor was derived from an adult with mismatch repair-deficient cancer. Here the CDR3 reads CASREAGGPYEQYF. Here the CDR3 DNA reads TGTGCCAGCAGGGAAGCGGGAGGGCCATACGAGCAGTACTTC.